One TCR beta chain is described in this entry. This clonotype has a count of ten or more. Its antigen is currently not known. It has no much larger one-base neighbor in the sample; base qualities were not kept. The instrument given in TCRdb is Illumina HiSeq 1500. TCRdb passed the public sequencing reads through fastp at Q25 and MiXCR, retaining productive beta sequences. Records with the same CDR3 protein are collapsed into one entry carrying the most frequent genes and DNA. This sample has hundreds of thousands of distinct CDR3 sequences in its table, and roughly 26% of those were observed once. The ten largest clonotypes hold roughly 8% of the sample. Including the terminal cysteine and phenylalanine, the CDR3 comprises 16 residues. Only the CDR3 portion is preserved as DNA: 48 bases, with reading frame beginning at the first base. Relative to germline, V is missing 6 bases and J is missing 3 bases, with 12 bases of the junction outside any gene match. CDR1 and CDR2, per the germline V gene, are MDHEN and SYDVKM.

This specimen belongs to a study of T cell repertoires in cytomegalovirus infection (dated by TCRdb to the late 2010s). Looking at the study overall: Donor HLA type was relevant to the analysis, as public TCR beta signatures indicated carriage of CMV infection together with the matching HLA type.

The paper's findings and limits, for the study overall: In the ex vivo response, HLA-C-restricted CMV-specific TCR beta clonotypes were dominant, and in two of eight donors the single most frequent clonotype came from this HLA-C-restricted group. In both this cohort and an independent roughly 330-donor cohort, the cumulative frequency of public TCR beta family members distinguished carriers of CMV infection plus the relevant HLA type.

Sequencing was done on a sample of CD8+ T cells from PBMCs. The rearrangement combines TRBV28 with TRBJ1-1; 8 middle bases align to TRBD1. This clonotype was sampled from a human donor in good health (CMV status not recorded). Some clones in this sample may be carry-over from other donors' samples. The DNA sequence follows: TGTGCCAGCAGAACCGGACAGGGAAGACGGGACACTGAAGCTTTCTTT. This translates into CASRTGQGRRDTEAFF.